Sequencing of this TCR beta chain was carried out in a study of blood T cell repertoires in COVID-19. At the level of the study: COVID-19 samples, acute and convalescent, were from the United States, Italy and Spain. Sources were T cells, B-cell-depleted T cells, or PBMCs; the material itself was cDNA or gDNA.

Original processing notes: Amplifying reference gene primers gave estimates of nucleated cell counts. Some clones are missing from TCRdb's copy, which holds only in-frame ones; the method was immunoSEQ multiplex PCR. V, J and clone size were drawn from that table, and D and trimming were deduced from the DNA. The data hold roughly 130,000 clones, with approximately 80% observed a single time. J lost 5 bases, V lost 2 bases, and 6 bases had no gene match. CDR3 length: 14 residues. The germline V gene encodes CDR1 SGHTS and CDR2 YDEGEE. The clonotype comes from an older man with acute or convalescent COVID-19. The sequencing sample was made of peripheral blood. The chain links TRBV5-8 to TRBJ2-7, with 8 bases matching TRBD2. The CDR3 DNA reads TGTGCCAGCAGCTTACGGGGGGGCCGCGACGAGCAGTACTTC. The encoded protein is CASSLRGGRDEQYF.